The 22 T cell receptor beta chains presented below share a single source sample, sequenced in a study of T-cell memory formation after mild COVID-19. TCRdb called the 5' RACE reads again in MiXCR, with one record for every CDR3 protein. The sample contains hundreds of thousands of distinct CDR3 sequences, approximately 15% of which appear only once. The material sequenced was PBMCs or a T cell subset sorted from them (not recorded which). These receptors came from an adult woman who had mild COVID-19 (a few samples of this study predate the infection). Cell type and time point are not known.

This chain uses TRBV4-1 with TRBJ1-1; TRBD1 aligns across 7 bases. CDR3 length: 13 residues. Unmatched junction bases numbered 4, after V lost 3 bases and J lost 6 bases. CDR1 and CDR2 (germline): MGHRA, YSYEKL. The CDR3 is CASSQPGQSEAFF. CDR3 sequence (DNA): TGCGCCAGCAGCCAGCCGGGACAGTCTGAAGCTTTCTTT.

This rearrangement joins TRBV24-1 to TRBJ2-1; D remains ambiguous. V lost 4 bases and J lost 9, with 21 bases in between. This CDR3 is 16 amino acids long. Germline assignment: CDR1 KGHDR and CDR2 SFDVKD. The CDR3 region is CATSDTGLSAWVEQFF. The CDR3 region has the DNA TGTGCCACCAGTGACACCGGGCTAAGCGCCTGGGTTGAGCAGTTCTTC.

This clonotype has ten or more counts. The V and J genes are TRBV7-8 and TRBJ1-2; 7 positions agree with TRBD1. Germline assignment: CDR1 SGHVS and CDR2 FQNEAQ. V was clipped by 1 base and J by 2 bases; unmatched bases: 4. The CDR3 has 15 residues. The CDR3 spells CASSLVLQGNYGYTF. The CDR3, as DNA: TGTGCCAGCAGCTTAGTTCTACAGGGGAACTATGGCTACACCTTC.

This clonotype has more than one count but fewer than ten. The chain carries TRBV7-2 and TRBJ2-7; the match to TRBD2 covers 12 bases. The CDR3 sequence is 16 residues long. V lost 2 bases to trimming and J lost 2 bases; unmatched junction nucleotides: 4. Germline V CDR1 and CDR2: SGHTA, FQGNSA. CDR3 nucleotide sequence: TGTGCCAGCAGCTTATCTAGCGGGAGGGTTCCCTACGAGCAGTACTTC. Translated, it gives CASSLSSGRVPYEQYF.

The rearrangement joins TRBV6-6 to TRBJ2-7; D gene uncertain. Germline CDR1 is MNHNY and CDR2 is SVGAGI (reference sequence). The CDR3 is 15 residues long. Between the trimmed V and J ends, which lost 2 bases and 2 bases, there was a span of 13 bases. CDR3 region: CASSYKVGVTYEQYF. Here the CDR3 DNA reads TGTGCCAGCAGTTACAAAGTTGGGGTTACCTACGAGCAGTACTTC.

This clonotype was counted between two and nine times. The V gene is TRBV3-1, the J gene TRBJ2-1; TRBD2 agrees at 11 bases. The CDR3 runs to 15 residues. CDR1 is LGHDT, CDR2 YNNKEL, per germline (reference sequence). With V trimmed by 4 bases and J by 7 bases, 6 bases remained unmatched. The CDR3: CASSLAGGVWNEQFF. CDR3 nucleotide sequence: TGTGCCAGCAGCCTAGCGGGGGGGGTGTGGAATGAGCAGTTCTTC.

The chain is built from TRBV6-2 or TRBV6-3 and TRBJ2-3, with D possibly TRBD2 on 5 matching bases. This CDR3 has 17 amino acids. Germline V lookup: CDR1 MNHEY, CDR2 SVGEGT. Trimming removed 1 base from V and 0 bases from J, with 14 bases in between. Here the CDR3 DNA reads TGTGCCAGCAGTTACTTTGTGGGTAGCGAGAGCACAGATACGCAGTATTTT. Protein product: CASSYFVGSESTDTQYF.

This clonotype appeared a few times. This sequence joins TRBV12-3 or TRBV12-4 and TRBJ1-2; no clear D gene. V was trimmed by 6 bases and J by 5 bases, leaving 13 bases between them. The CDR3 length is 13 residues. The CDR3 loop is CASRRPSGYGYTF. In DNA form, the CDR3 reads TGTGCCAGCAGAAGGCCCTCAGGTTATGGCTACACCTTC.

The J gene is TRBJ2-3, the V gene TRBV18; 7 bases agree with TRBD2. CDR1 KGHSH and CDR2 LQKENI come from the germline V gene. V lost 0 bases and J lost 2; bases outside the gene matches: 2. The CDR3 has 15 residues. This CDR3 reads CASSPPAGVTDTQYF. The CDR3 coding sequence is TGTGCCAGCTCACCACCGGCGGGGGTCACAGATACGCAGTATTTT.

This clonotype was observed a handful of times. The rearrangement uses TRBV7-2 and TRBJ2-3, with D unresolved. CDR1 and CDR2 (germline): SGHTA, FQGNSA. CDR3 length: 14 amino acids. The V and J ends lost 5 bases and 0 bases respectively, with 9 bases between them. As DNA, the CDR3 is TGTGCCAGCAGCCTAGGGTTCAGCACAGATACGCAGTATTTT. Protein product: CASSLGFSTDTQYF.

This clonotype was seen many times. The chain uses TRBV5-1 and TRBJ2-2; 7 bases align to TRBD1. CDR1 SGHRS and CDR2 YFSETQ come from the germline V gene. The CDR3 totals 16 residues. Trimming cost V 0 bases and J 1 base; bases outside gene matches: 3. This CDR3 is CASSLAGGRNTGELFF. CDR3 nucleotide sequence: TGCGCCAGCAGCTTGGCAGGGGGTAGGAACACCGGGGAGCTGTTTTTT.

This clonotype showed up many times. The chain couples TRBV20-1 to TRBJ1-2; 7 bases fit TRBD1. The junction had 5 bases not matched to a gene; V was cut back by 6 bases and J by 1 base. CDR1 and CDR2 from the germline V gene are DFQATT and SNEGSKA (reference sequence). The CDR3 length is 13 residues. CDR3 amino acids: CSALGQNNYGYTF. The CDR3 DNA is TGCAGTGCCCTGGGACAGAATAACTATGGCTACACCTTC.

Of note for this clonotype: One end of the junction is discordant with germline, which a read error may explain. The chain recombines TRBV24-1 with TRBJ1-4, with D unclear. The CDR3 runs 14 residues. Germline V gene lookup returns CDR1 KGHDR and CDR2 SFDVKD. The CDR3 spells CATSDSRAYEELFF. DNA for the CDR3: TGTGCCACCAGTGATTCAAGAGCGTATGAAGAACTGTTTTTT.

The rearrangement uses TRBV30 and TRBJ2-1; the D is unclear. CDR1 and CDR2 from the germline V gene are GTSNPN and SVGIG (reference sequence). The V gene lost 2 bases and the J gene lost 7 bases, with 9 bases spanning the gap. There are 12 residues in the CDR3. In nucleotides, the CDR3 is TGTGCCTGGAGTCGAATAGGAAATGAGCAGTTCTTC. Encoded protein: CAWSRIGNEQFF.

There are a few counts of this clonotype. The chain uses TRBV11-2 and TRBJ2-7; 7 nucleotides match TRBD1. CDR3 size: 15 residues. CDR1 is SGHAT and CDR2 is FQNNGV in the germline V gene. V was pared by 5 bases and J by 5 bases, with 12 bases of the junction left unmatched. CDR3 amino acids: CASSEATGLIDEQYF. The DNA for the CDR3 is TGTGCCAGCAGCGAAGCGACAGGGTTAATCGACGAGCAGTACTTC.

V and J are TRBV7-2 and TRBJ1-5; D not certain. Looked up from germline, CDR1 is SGHTA and CDR2 is FQGNSA. CDR3 length: 13 residues. V lost 3 bases to trimming and J lost 0 bases, with 3 bases between them. CDR3 bases: TGTGCCAGCAGCTTTACTAGCAATCAGCCCCAGCATTTT. Amino acid sequence: CASSFTSNQPQHF.

This rearrangement joins TRBV12-3 or TRBV12-4 to TRBJ2-4, with 7 positions matching TRBD2. Trimming took 1 base from V and 10 from J; bases not matched to a gene: 7. The CDR3 has 14 residues. The CDR3, as DNA: TGTGCCAGCAGTTTAGGCTCGGGGGAGGGGATTCAGTACTTC. It is translated as CASSLGSGEGIQYF.

This clonotype was detected once. This sequence joins TRBV2 and TRBJ2-7; 8 bases are a match to TRBD1. The CDR3 consists of 13 residues. Looked up from germline, CDR1 is SNHLY and CDR2 is FYNNEI. Germline trimming cut 8 bases from V and 4 bases from J; bases unmatched to any gene: 7. The CDR3 loop is CASATDREYEQYF. As DNA, the CDR3 is TGTGCCAGCGCAACGGACAGGGAGTACGAGCAGTACTTC.

The J gene is TRBJ2-1, the V gene TRBV23-1, with no clear D. TRBV23-1 is marked as an open reading frame, function uncertain. Deletions cut 4 bases from V and 5 bases from J, with 18 bases between. The CDR3 has 16 residues. Written as DNA, the CDR3 is TGCGCCAGCAGTCGACCGGCGTGGATAAATAACAATGAGCAGTTCTTC. Translating gives CASSRPAWINNNEQFF.

CDR3: CSARIPLIDTQYF. CDR3 sequence (DNA): TGCAGTGCCCGGATCCCATTAATCGATACGCAGTATTTT. The rearrangement joins TRBV20-1 to TRBJ2-3, with D unresolved. This CDR3 is built from 13 residues. V lost 6 bases and J lost 6, with 16 bases in between. Germline V CDR1 and CDR2: DFQATT, SNEGSKA (reference sequence).

The V gene is TRBV20-1, the J gene TRBJ2-6; no clear D. Germline CDR1 is DFQATT and CDR2 is SNEGSKA (reference sequence). This CDR3 contains 19 residues. Trimming stripped 0 bases from V and 1 base from J, with 19 bases between. The CDR3 spells CSAREGWFLILSGANVLTF. In DNA, the CDR3 is TGCAGTGCTAGAGAAGGATGGTTTCTGATTTTATCTGGGGCCAACGTCCTGACTTTC.

The V call is TRBV5-1, the J call TRBJ2-1; TRBD2 matches at 10 bases. The CDR3 has 16 residues. Germline-derived CDR1 and CDR2 are SGHRS and YFSETQ. The junction had 8 bases not matched to a gene; V was cut back by 4 bases and J by 4 bases. DNA of the CDR3: TGCGCCAGCAGCCTGTTTTCTAGCGGGGGTTACAATGAGCAGTTCTTC. It yields the protein CASSLFSSGGYNEQFF.